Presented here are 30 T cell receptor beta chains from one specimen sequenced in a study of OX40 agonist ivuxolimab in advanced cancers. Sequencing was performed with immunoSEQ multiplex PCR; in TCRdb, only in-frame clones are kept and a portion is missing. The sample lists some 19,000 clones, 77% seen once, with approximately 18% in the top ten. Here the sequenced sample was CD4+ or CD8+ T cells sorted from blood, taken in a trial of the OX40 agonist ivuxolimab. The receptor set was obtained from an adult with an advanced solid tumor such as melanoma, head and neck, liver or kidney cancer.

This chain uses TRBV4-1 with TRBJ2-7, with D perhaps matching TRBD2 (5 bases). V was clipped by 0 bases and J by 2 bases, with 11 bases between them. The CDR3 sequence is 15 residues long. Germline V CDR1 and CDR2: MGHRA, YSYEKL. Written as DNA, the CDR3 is TGCGCCAGCAGCCAAGATCCGAGGGAAACCTACGAGCAGTACTTC. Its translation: CASSQDPRETYEQYF.

CDR3 DNA sequence: TGTGCCAGCAGCTCGGAAAATGAGCAGTTCTTC. Translation: CASSSENEQFF. The chain recombines TRBV5-8 with TRBJ2-1, with D uncertain. Trimming removed 3 bases at V and 7 bases at J, with 5 bases between. The CDR3 runs 11 residues. From germline, CDR1 is SGHTS and CDR2 YDEGEE.

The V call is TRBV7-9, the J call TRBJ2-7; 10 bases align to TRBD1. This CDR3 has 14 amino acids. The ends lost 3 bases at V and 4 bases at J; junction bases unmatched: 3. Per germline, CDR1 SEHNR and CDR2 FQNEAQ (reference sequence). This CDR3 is CASSFPGQGYEQYF. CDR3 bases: TGTGCCAGCAGCTTCCCGGGACAGGGGTACGAGCAGTACTTC.

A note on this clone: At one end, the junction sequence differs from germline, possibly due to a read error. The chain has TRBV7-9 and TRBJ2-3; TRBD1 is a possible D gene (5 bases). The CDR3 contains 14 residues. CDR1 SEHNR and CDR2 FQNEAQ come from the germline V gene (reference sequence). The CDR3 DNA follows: TGTGCCAACAGCTTGGCAGGGCCCACAGATACGCAGTATTTT. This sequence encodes CANSLAGPTDTQYF.

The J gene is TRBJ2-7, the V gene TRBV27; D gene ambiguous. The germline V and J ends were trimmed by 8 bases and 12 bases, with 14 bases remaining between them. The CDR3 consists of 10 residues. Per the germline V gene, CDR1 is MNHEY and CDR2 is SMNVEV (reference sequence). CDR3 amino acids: CASGNPPPYF. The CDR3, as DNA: TGTGCCAGCGGGAACCCCCCGCCGTACTTC.

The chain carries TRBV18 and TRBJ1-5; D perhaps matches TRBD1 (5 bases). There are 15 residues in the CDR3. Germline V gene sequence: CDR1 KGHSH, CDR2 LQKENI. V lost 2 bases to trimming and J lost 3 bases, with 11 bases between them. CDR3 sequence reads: CASSPWDGVNQPQHF. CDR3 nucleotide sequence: TGTGCCAGCTCACCATGGGACGGAGTCAATCAGCCCCAGCATTTT.

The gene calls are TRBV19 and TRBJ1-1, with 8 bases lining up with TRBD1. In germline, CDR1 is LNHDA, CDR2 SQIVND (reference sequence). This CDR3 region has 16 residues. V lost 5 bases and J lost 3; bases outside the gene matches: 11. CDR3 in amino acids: CASSHTWTGRYTEAFF. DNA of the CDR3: TGTGCCAGTAGTCATACCTGGACAGGGAGGTACACTGAAGCTTTCTTT.

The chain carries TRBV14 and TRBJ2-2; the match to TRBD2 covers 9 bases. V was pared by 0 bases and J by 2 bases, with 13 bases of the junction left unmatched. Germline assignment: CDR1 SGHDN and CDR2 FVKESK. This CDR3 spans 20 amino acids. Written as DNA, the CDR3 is TGTGCCAGCAGCCAAGAAGCGGATCTAGCGGGGTACTTCAACACCGGGGAGCTGTTTTTT. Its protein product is CASSQEADLAGYFNTGELFF.

For the CDR3, the DNA is TGTGCCAGCAGTGCTGGGACAGGGGGAGGATACGAGCAGTACTTC. It yields the protein CASSAGTGGGYEQYF. The gene calls are TRBV5-5 and TRBJ2-7, with 11 bases that match TRBD1. The length of the CDR3 is 15 residues. V lost 5 bases, J lost 4 bases, and 8 bases stayed unmatched. CDR1 is SGHKS and CDR2 is YYEKEE in the germline V gene (reference sequence).

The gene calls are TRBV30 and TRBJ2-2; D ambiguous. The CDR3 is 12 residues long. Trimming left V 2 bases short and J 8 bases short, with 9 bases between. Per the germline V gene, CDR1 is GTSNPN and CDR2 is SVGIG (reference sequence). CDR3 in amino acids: CAWSPGIGELFF. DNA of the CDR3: TGTGCCTGGAGTCCAGGTATTGGGGAGCTGTTTTTT.

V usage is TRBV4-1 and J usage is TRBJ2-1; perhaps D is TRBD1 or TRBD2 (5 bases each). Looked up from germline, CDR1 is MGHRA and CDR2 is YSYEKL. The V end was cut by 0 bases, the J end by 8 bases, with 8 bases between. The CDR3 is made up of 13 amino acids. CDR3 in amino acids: CASSQEVGDEQFF. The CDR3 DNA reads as TGCGCCAGCAGCCAAGAAGTGGGGGATGAGCAGTTCTTC.

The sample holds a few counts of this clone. CDR3 in DNA: TGTGCCAGCAGTGAGGCTAGCGGGGGCTCCTACGAGCAGTACTTC. This gives the protein CASSEASGGSYEQYF. The chain recombines TRBV2 with TRBJ2-7, with 10 bases that match TRBD2. The V gene end was trimmed by 3 bases and the J gene end by 0 bases; junction bases not matched to a gene: 2. The CDR3 extends over 15 amino acids. Germline-derived CDR1 and CDR2 are SNHLY and FYNNEI.

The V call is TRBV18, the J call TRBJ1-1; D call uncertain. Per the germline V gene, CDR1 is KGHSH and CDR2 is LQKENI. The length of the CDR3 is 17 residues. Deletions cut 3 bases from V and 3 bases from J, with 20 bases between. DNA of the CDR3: TGTGCCAGCTCACCCTCCGGAGTACTCAGGCTGGACACTGAAGCTTTCTTT. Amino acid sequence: CASSPSGVLRLDTEAFF.

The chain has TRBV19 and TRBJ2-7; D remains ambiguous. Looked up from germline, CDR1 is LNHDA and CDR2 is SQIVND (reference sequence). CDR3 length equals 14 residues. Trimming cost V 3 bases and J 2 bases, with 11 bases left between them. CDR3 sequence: CASSIGQAAYEQYF. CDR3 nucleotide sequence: TGTGCCAGTAGTATCGGGCAGGCGGCCTACGAGCAGTACTTC.

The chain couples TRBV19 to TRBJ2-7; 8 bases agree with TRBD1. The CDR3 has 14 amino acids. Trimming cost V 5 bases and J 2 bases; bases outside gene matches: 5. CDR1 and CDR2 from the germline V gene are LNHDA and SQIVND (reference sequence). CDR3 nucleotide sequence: TGTGCCAGTAGTTTCCAGGGGGCCACCTACGAGCAGTACTTC. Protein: CASSFQGATYEQYF.

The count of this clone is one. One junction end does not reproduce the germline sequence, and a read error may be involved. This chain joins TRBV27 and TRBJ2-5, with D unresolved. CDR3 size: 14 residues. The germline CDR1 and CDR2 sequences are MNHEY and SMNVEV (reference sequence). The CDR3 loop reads CAGRPIGSQETQYF. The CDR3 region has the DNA TGTGCCGGCAGACCTATAGGGTCTCAAGAGACCCAGTACTTC.

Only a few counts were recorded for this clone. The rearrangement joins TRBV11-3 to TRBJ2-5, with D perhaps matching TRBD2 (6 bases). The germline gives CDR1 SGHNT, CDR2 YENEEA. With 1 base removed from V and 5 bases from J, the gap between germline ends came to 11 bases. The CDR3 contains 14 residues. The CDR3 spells CASSLGTGVETQYF. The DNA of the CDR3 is TGTGCCAGCAGCTTAGGGACGGGAGTGGAGACCCAGTACTTC.

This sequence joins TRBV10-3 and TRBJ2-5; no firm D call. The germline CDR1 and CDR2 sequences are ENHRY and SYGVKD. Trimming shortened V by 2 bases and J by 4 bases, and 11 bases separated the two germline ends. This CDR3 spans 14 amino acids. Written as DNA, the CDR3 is TGTGCCATCAGTGAGGAGGCAGTAGGAGAGACCCAGTACTTC. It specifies CAISEEAVGETQYF.

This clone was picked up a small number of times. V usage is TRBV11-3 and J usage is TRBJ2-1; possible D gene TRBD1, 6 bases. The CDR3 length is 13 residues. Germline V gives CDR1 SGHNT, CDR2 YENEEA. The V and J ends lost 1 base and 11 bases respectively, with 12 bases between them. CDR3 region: CASSLGVQGKQFF. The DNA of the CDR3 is TGTGCCAGCAGCTTAGGGGTTCAGGGGAAGCAGTTCTTC.

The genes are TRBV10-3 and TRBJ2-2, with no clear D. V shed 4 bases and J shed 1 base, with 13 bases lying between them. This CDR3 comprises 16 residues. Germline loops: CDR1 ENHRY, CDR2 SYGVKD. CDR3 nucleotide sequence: TGTGCCATCAGTGGGGTAGAGCAGGAGAACACCGGGGAGCTGTTTTTT. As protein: CAISGVEQENTGELFF.

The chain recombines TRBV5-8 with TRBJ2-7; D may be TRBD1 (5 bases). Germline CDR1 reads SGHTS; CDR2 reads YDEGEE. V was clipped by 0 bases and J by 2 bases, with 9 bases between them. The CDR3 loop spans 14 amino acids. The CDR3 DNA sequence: TGTGCCAGCAGCTTGGGGGGCAGAACCTACGAGCAGTACTTC. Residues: CASSLGGRTYEQYF.

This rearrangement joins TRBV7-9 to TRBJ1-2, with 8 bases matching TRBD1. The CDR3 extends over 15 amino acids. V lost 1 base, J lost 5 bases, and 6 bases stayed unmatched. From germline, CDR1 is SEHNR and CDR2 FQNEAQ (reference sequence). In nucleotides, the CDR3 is TGTGCCAGCAGCTTAGTCCTGGGACAGGATTATGGCTACACCTTC. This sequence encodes CASSLVLGQDYGYTF.

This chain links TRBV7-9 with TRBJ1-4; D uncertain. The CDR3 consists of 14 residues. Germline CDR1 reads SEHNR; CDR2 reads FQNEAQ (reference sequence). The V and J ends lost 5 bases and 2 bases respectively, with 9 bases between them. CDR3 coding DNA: TGTGCCAGCAGCCCGCCCGGGACTAATGAAAAACTGTTTTTT. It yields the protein CASSPPGTNEKLFF.

CDR3 sequence: CASSPGTGLEAFF. As DNA, the CDR3 is TGTGCCAGTAGCCCCGGGACAGGACTTGAAGCTTTCTTT. J is TRBJ1-1 and V is TRBV19, with 8 bases matching TRBD1. The CDR3 contains 13 residues. Germline CDR1 and CDR2: LNHDA and SQIVND (reference sequence). The V segment lost 6 bases and the J segment 7 bases; nucleotides outside the gene matches: 7.

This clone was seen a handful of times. CDR3 residues: CASSGPQNNEQYF. The CDR3 coding sequence is TGTGCCAGCAGTGGGCCACAGAACAACGAGCAGTACTTC. This sequence joins TRBV7-8 and TRBJ2-7; D gene ambiguous. The CDR3 length is 13 residues. Germline CDR1 reads SGHVS; CDR2 reads FQNEAQ. V lost 6 bases to trimming and J lost 5 bases, with 14 bases between them.

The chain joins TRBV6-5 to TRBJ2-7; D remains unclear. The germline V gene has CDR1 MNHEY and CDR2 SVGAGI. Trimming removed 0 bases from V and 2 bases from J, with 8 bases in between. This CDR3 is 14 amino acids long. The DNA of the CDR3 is TGTGCCAGCAGTTACTCCGGGCCCACCTACGAGCAGTACTTC. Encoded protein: CASSYSGPTYEQYF.

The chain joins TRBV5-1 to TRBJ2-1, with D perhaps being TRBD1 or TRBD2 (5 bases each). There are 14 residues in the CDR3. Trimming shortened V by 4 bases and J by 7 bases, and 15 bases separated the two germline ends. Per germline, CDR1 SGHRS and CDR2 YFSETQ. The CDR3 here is CASSVGTAENEQFF. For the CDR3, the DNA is TGCGCCAGCAGCGTCGGGACGGCTGAAAATGAGCAGTTCTTC.

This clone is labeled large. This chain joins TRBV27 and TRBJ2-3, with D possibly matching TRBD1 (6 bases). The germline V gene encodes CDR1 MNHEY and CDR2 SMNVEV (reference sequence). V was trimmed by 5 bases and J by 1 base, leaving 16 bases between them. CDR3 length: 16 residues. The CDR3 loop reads CASSPARGKGTDTQYF. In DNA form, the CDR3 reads TGTGCCAGCAGTCCCGCGAGGGGGAAAGGCACAGATACGCAGTATTTT.

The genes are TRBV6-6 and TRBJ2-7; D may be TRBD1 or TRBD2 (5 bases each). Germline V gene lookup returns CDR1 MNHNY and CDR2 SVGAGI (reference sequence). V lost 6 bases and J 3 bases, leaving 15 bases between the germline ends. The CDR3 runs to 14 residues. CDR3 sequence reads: CASSPTGRNYEQYF. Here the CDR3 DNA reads TGTGCCAGCAGCCCGACGGGACGGAACTACGAGCAGTACTTC.

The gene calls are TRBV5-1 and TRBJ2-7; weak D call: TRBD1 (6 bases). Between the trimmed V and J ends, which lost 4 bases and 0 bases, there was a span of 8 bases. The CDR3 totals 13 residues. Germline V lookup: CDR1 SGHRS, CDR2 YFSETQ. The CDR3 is CASSQDSSYEQYF. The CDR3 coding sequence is TGCGCCAGCAGCCAGGACAGCTCCTACGAGCAGTACTTC.